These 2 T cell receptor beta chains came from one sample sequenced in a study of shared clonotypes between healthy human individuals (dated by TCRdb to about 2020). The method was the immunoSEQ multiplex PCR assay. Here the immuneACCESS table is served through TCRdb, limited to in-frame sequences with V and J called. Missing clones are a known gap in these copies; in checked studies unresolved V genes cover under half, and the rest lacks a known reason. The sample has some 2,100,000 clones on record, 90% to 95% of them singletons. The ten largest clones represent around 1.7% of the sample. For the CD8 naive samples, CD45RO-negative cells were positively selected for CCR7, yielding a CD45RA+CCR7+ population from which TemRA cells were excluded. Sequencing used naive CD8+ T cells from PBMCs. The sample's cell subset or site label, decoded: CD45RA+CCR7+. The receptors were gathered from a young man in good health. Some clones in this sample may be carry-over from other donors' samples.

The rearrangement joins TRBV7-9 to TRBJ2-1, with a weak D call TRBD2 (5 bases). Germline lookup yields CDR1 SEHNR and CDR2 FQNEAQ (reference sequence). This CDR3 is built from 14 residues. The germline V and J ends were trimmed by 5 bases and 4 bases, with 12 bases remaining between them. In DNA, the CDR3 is TGTGCCAGCAGCGGGCGGACTCCGTACAATGAGCAGTTCTTC. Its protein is CASSGRTPYNEQFF.

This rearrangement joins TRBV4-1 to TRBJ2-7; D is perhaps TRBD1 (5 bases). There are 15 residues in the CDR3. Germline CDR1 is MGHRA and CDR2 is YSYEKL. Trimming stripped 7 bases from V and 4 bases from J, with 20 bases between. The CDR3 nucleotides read TGCGCCAGCACCACAACGTCAGGGAAGGGTTACGAGCAGTACTTC. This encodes CASTTTSGKGYEQYF.